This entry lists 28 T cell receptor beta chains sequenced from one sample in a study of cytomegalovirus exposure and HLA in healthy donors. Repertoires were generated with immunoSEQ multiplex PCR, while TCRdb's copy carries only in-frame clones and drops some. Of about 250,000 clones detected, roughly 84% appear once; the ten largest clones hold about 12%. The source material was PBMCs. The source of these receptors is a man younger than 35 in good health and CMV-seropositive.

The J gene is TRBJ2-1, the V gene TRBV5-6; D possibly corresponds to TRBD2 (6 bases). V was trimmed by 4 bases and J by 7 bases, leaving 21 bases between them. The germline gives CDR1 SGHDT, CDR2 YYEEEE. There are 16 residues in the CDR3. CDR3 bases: TGTGCCAGCAGCCCCAGGAGGGCCCTCACGAGGAATGAGCAGTTCTTC. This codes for CASSPRRALTRNEQFF.

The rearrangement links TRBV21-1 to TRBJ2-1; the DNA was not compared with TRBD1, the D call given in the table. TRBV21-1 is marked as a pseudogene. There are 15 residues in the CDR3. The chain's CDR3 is CASTTGQGRCNEQFF. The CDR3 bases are TGTGCCAGCACCACGGGGCAGGGGCGTTGCAATGAGCAGTTCTTC.

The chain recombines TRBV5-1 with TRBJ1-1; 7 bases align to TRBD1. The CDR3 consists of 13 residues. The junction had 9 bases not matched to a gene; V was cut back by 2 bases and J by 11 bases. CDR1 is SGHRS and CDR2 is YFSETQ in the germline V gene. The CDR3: CASSFQGDGGAFF. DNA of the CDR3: TGCGCCAGCAGCTTCCAGGGGGACGGCGGGGCTTTCTTT.

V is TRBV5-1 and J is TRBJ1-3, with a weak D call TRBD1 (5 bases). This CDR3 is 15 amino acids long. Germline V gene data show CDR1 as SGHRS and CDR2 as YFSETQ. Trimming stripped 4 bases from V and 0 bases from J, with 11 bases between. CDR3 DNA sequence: TGCGCCAGCAGCCATGAAGGGGCCTCTGGAAACACCATATATTTT. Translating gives CASSHEGASGNTIYF.

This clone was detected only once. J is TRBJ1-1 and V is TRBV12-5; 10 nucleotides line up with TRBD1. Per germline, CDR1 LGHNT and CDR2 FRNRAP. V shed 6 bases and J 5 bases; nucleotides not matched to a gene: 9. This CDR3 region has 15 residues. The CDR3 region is CASGGGTGERTEAFF. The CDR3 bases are TGTGCTAGTGGCGGTGGGACAGGGGAGAGGACTGAAGCTTTCTTT.

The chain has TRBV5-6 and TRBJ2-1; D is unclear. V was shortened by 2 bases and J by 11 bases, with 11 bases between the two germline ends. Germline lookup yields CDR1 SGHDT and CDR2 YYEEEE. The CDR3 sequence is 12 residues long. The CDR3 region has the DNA TGTGCCAGCAGCTTTAGCCGAAACAAGCAGTTCTTC. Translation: CASSFSRNKQFF.

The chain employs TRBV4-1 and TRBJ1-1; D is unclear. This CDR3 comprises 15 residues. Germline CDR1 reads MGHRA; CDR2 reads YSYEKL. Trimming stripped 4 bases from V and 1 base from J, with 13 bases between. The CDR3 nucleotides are TGCGCCAGCAGCCCAGAGGGTGCAGAGAACACTGAAGCTTTCTTT. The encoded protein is CASSPEGAENTEAFF.

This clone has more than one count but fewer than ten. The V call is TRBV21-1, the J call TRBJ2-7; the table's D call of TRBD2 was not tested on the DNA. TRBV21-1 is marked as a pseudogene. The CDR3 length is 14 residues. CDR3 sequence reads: CASSKAYPIYEQYF. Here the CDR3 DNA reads TGTGCCAGCAGCAAAGCCTATCCGATCTACGAGCAGTACTTC.

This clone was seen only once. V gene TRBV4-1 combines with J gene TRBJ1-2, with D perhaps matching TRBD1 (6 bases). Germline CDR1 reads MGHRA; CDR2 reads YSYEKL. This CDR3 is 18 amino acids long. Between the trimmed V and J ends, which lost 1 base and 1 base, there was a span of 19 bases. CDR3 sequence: CASSQGPGRTGNNYGYTF. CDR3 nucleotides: TGCGCCAGCAGCCAAGGGCCGGGCCGCACAGGGAATAACTATGGCTACACCTTC.

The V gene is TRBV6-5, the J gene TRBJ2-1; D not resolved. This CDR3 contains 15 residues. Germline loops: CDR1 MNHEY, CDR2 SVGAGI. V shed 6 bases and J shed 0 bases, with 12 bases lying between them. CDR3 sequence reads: CASRIRPSSYNEQFF. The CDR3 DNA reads TGTGCCAGCAGGATACGGCCTAGCTCCTACAATGAGCAGTTCTTC.

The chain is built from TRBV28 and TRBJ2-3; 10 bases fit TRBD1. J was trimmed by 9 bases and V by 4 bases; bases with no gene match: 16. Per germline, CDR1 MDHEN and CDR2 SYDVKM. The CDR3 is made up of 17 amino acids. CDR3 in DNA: TGTGCCAGCAGTTCACCAGTCCCGGGACAGGGGATGGGGACGCAGTATTTT. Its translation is CASSSPVPGQGMGTQYF.

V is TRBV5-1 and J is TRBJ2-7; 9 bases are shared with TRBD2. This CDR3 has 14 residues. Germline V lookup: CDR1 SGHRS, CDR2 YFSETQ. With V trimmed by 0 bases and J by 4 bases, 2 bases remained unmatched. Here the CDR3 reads CASSLVAGDYEQYF. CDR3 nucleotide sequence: TGCGCCAGCAGCTTGGTAGCGGGAGATTACGAGCAGTACTTC.

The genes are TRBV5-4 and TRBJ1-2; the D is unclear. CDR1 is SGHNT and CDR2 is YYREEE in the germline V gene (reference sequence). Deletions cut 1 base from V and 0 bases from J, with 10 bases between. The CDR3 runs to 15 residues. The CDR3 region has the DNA TGTGCCAGCAGCTTGAGGGCAGGAGCTAACTATGGCTACACCTTC. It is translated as CASSLRAGANYGYTF.

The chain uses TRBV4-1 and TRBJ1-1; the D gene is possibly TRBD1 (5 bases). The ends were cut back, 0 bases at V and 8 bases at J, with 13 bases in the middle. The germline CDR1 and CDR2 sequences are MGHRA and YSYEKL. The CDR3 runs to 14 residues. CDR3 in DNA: TGCGCCAGCAGCCAAGAGTATGGGGGAAGGGAAGCTTTCTTT. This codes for CASSQEYGGREAFF.

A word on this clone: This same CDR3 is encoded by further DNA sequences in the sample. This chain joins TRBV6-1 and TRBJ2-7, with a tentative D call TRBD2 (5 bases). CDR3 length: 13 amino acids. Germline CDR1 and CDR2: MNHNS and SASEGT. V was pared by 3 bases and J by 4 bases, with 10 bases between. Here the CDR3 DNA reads TGTGCCAGCAGTGAGCGGGCCCCGTACGAGCAGTACTTC. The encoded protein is CASSERAPYEQYF.

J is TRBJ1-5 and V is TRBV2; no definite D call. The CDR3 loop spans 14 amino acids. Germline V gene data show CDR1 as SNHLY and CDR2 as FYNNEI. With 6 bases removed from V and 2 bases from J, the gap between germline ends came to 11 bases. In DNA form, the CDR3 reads TGTGCCAGCAGAAGTGGGTCTGGCAATCAGCCCCAGCATTTT. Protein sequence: CASRSGSGNQPQHF.

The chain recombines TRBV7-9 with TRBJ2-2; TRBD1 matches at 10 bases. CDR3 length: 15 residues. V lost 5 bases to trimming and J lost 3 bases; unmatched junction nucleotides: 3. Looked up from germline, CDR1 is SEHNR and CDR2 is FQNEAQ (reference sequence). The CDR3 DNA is TGTGCCAGCAGCCTGGGACAGGGGTACACCGGGGAGCTGTTTTTT. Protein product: CASSLGQGYTGELFF.

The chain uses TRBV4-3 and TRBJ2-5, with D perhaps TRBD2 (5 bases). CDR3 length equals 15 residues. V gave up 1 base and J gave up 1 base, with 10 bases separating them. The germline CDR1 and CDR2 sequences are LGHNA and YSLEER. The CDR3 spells CASSQGTGVQETQYF. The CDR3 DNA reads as TGCGCCAGCAGCCAAGGGACCGGGGTCCAAGAGACCCAGTACTTC.

CDR3 residues: CASSAGQTTGELFF. The CDR3, as DNA: TGTGCCAGCAGCGCAGGACAGACAACCGGGGAGCTGTTTTTT. The chain couples TRBV5-4 to TRBJ2-2, with a weak D call TRBD1 (6 bases). V was trimmed by 4 bases and J by 5 bases, leaving 12 bases between them. From germline, CDR1 is SGHNT and CDR2 YYREEE (reference sequence). The CDR3 contains 14 residues.

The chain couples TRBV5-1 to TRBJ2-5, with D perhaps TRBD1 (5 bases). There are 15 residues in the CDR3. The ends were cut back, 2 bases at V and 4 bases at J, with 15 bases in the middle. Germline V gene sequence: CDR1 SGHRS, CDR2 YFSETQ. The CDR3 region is CASSFRTPRGETQYF. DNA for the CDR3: TGCGCCAGCAGCTTCAGGACACCCAGAGGAGAGACCCAGTACTTC.

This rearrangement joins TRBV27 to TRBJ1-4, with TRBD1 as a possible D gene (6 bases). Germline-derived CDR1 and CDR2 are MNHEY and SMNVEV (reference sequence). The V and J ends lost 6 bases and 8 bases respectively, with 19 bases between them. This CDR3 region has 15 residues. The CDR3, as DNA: TGTGCCAGCAGGACCCAAGGGGGTATAGGAGAAAAACTGTTTTTT. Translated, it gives CASRTQGGIGEKLFF. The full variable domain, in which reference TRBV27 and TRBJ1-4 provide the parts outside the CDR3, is EAQVTQNPRYLITVTGKKLTVTCSQNMNHEYMSWYRQDPGLGLRQIYYSMNVEVTDKGDVPEGYKVSRKEKRNFPLILESPSPNQTSLYFCASRTQGGIGEKLFFGSGTQLSVL.

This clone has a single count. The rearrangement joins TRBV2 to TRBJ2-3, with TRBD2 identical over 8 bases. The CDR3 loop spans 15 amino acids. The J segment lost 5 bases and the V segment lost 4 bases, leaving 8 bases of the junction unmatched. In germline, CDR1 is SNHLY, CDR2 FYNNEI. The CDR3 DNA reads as TGTGCCAGCAGTGGGGTAGCGGGATCGGGAGATACGCAGTATTTT. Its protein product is CASSGVAGSGDTQYF.

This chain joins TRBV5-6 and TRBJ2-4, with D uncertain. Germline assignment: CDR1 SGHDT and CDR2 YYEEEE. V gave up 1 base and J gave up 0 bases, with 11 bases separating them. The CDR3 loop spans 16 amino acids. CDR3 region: CASSLISTLAKNIQYF. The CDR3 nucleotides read TGTGCCAGCAGCTTGATCTCCACCCTAGCCAAAAACATTCAGTACTTC.

CDR3: CASSLGERETQYF. The CDR3 DNA sequence: TGTGCCAGCAGCTTAGGGGAAAGGGAGACCCAGTACTTC. The chain combines TRBV11-2 with TRBJ2-5; no firm D call. Trimming stripped 1 base from V and 5 bases from J, with 8 bases between. Germline CDR1 and CDR2: SGHAT and FQNNGV. The CDR3 covers 13 residues.

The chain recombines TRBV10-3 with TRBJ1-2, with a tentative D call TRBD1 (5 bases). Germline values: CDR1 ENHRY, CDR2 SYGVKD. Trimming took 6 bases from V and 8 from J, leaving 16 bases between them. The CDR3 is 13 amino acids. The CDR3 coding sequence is TGTGCCATCAGACCGGGACTGGATATGGGCTACACCTTC. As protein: CAIRPGLDMGYTF.

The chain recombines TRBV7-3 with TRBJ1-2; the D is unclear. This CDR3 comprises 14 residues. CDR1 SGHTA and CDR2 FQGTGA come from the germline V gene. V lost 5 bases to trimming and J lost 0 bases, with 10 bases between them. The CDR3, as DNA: TGTGCCAGCAGCCTGGGTCCAGCTAACTATGGCTACACCTTC. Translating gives CASSLGPANYGYTF.

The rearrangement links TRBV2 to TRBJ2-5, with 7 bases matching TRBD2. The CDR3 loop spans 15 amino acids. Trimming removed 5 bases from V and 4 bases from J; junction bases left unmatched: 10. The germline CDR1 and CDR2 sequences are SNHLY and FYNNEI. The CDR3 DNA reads TGTGCCAGCAGTCCGCCTCGAGTAGCGGGAGAGACCCAGTACTTC. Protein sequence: CASSPPRVAGETQYF.

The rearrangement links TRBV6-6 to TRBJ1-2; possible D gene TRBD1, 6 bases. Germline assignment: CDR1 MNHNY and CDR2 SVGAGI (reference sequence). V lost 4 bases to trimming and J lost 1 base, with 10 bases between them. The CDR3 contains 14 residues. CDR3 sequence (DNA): TGTGCCAGCAGTTCCCTGGACAGTAACTATGGCTACACCTTC. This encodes CASSSLDSNYGYTF.